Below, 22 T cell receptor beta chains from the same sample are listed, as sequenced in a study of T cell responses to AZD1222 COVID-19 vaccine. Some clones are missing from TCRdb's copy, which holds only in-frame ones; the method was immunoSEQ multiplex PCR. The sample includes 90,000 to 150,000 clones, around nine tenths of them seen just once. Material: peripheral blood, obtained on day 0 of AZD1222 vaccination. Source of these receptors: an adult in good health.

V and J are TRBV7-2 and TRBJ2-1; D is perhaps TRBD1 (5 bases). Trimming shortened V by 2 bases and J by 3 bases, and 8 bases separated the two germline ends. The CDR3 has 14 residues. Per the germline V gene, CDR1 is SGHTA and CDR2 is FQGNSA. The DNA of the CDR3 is TGTGCCAGCAGCTTAATCGACAGCTACAATGAGCAGTTCTTC. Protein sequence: CASSLIDSYNEQFF.

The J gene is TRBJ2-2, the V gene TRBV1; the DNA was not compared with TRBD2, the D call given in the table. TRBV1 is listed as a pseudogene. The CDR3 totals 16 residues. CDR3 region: CTSSPKRGGNTGELFF. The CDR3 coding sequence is TGCACCAGCAGCCCGAAGCGGGGGGGGAACACCGGGGAGCTGTTTTTT.

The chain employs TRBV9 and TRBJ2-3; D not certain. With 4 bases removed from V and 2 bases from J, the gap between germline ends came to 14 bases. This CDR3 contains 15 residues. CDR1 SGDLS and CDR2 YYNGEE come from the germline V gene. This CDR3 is CASSPFDRNTDTQYF. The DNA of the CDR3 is TGTGCCAGCAGCCCGTTCGACCGAAACACAGATACGCAGTATTTT.

The CDR3 loop reads CSVEDFLRSKGYGYTF. DNA of the CDR3: TGCAGCGTTGAAGATTTTTTACGGAGCAAGGGCTATGGCTACACCTTC. J is TRBJ1-2 and V is TRBV29-1; D remains ambiguous. V lost 0 bases to trimming and J lost 4 bases, with 18 bases between them. The CDR3 runs 16 residues. The V gene's germline CDR1 is SQVTM and CDR2 ANQGSEA.

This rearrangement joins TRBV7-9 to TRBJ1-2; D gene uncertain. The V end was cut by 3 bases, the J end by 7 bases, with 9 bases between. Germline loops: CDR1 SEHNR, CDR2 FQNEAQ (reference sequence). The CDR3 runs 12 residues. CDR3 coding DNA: TGTGCCAGCAGCTTGGATGTGAGTGGCTACACCTTC. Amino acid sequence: CASSLDVSGYTF.

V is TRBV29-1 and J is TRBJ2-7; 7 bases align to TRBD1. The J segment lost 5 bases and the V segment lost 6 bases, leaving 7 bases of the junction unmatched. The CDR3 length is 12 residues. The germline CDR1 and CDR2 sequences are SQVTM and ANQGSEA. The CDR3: CSVTDRADEQYF. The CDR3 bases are TGCAGCGTCACCGACAGGGCTGACGAGCAGTACTTC.

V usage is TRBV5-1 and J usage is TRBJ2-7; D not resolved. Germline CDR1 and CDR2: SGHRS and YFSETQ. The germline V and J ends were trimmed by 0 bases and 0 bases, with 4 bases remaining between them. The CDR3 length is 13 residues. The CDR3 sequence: CASSLGSSYEQYF. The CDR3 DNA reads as TGCGCCAGCAGCTTGGGTTCCTCCTACGAGCAGTACTTC.

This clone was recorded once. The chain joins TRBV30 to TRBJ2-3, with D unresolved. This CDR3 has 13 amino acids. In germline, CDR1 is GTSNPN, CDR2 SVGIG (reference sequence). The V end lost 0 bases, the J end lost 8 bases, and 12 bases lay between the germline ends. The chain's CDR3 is CAWSVPPRGTQYF. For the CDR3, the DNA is TGTGCCTGGAGTGTACCCCCCCGCGGTACGCAGTATTTT.

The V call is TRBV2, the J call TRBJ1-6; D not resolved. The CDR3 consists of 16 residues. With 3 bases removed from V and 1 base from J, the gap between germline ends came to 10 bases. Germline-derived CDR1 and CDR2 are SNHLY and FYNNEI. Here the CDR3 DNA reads TGTGCCAGCAGTGACGGCCCCCTTTCCTATAATTCACCCCTCCACTTT. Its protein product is CASSDGPLSYNSPLHF.

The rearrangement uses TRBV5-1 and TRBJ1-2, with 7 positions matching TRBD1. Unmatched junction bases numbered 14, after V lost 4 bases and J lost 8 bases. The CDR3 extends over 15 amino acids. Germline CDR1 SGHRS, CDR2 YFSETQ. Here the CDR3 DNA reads TGCGCCAGCAGCCCCTCAAGACAGGGCGAAGAGGGCTACACCTTC. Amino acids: CASSPSRQGEEGYTF.

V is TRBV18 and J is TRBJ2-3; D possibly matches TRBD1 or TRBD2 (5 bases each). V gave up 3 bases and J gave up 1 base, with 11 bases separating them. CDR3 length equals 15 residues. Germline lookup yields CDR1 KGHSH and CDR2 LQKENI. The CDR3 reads CASSPQQGRTDTQYF. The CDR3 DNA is TGTGCCAGCTCACCCCAGCAGGGACGCACAGATACGCAGTATTTT.

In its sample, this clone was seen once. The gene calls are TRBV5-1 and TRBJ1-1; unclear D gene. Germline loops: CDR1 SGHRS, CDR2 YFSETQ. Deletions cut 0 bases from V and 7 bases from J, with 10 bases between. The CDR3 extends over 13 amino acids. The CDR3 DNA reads TGCGCCAGCAGCTTGGCGATGATTGGTGAAGCTTTCTTT. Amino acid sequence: CASSLAMIGEAFF.

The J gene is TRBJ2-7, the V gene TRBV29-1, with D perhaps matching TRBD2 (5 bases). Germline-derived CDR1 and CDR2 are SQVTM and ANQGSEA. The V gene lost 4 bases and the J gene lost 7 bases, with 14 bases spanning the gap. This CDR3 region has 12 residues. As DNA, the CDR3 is TGCAGCGTTGCGGTGAGGGCGGTTGAGCAGTACTTC. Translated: CSVAVRAVEQYF.

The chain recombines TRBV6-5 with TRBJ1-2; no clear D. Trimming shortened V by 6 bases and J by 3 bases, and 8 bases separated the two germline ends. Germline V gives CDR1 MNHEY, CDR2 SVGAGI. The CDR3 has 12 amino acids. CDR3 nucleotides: TGTGCCAGCAGAAGTGGTCACTATGGCTACACCTTC. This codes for CASRSGHYGYTF.

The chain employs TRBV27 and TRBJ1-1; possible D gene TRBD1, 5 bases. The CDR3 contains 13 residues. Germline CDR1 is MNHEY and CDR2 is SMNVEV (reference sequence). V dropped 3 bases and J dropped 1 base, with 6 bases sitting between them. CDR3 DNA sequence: TGTGCCAGCAGTTTGAGGGGGAACACTGAAGCTTTCTTT. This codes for CASSLRGNTEAFF.

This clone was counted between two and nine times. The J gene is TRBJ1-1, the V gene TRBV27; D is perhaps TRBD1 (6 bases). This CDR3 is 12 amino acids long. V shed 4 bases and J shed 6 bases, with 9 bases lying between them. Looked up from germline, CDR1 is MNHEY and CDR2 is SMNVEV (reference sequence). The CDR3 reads CASSYGGAEAFF. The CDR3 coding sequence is TGTGCCAGCAGTTATGGGGGCGCTGAAGCTTTCTTT.

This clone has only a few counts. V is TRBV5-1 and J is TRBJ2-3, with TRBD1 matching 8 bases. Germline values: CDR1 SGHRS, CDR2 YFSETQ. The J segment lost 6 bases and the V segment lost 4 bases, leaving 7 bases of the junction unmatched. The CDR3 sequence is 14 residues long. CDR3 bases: TGCGCCAGCAGCGCTGGACAGGGCCTCGATACGCAGTATTTT. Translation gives CASSAGQGLDTQYF.

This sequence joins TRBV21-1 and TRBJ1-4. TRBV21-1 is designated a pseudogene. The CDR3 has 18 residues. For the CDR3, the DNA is TGTGCCAGCAGCAAAGTGGGGGGACCTACTAGAATCAAAGAAAAACTGTTTTTT. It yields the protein CASSKVGGPTRIKEKLFF.

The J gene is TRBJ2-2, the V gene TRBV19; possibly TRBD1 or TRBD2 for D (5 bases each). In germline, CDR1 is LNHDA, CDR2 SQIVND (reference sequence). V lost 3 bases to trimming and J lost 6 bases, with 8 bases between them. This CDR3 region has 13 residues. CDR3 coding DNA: TGTGCCAGTAGTATCGTGGGGGCCGGGGAGCTGTTTTTT. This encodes CASSIVGAGELFF.

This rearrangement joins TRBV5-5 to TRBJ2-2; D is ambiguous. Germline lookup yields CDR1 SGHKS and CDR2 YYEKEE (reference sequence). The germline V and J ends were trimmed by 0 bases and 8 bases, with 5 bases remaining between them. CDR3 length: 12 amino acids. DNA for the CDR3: TGTGCCAGCAGCTTGGGCAGTGGGGAGCTGTTTTTT. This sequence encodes CASSLGSGELFF.

The CDR3 DNA reads TGTGCCACCAGTGTTACTGGAAACACCATATATTTT. Translation gives CATSVTGNTIYF. The chain has TRBV24-1 and TRBJ1-3, with unresolved D. CDR1 KGHDR and CDR2 SFDVKD come from the germline V gene. This CDR3 spans 12 amino acids. V was shortened by 5 bases and J by 2 bases, with 3 bases between the two germline ends.

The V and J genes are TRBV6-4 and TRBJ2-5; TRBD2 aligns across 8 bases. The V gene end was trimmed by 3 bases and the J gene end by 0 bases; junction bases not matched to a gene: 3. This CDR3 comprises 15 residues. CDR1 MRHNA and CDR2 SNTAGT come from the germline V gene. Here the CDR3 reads CASSEIAGNQETQYF. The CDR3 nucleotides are TGTGCCAGCAGTGAAATAGCGGGGAACCAAGAGACCCAGTACTTC.